The clone carrying this T cell receptor beta chain came up once. As yet, its antigen is unknown. Unique molecular identifiers were used to barcode this TCRbeta library. From the PCR reads, TCRdb called clonotypes with MiXCR, one entry per CDR3 protein. The table lists 350,000 to 500,000 distinct CDR3 sequences, around two fifths of them singletons, with 27% in the top ten. This CDR3 has 12 residues. Germline loops: CDR1 DFQATT, CDR2 SNEGSKA (reference sequence). With 3 bases removed from V and 0 bases from J, the gap between germline ends came to 6 bases. This specimen belongs to a study of T-cell reconstitution after alpha-beta-depleted transplantation in children. Study-wide findings and caveats: Several hundred graft clones that had expanded were reportedly the source of alpha-beta T cells about two months after transplant.

This receptor was identified in a girl aged 2 to 9 with aplastic anemia, due to receive a stem cell transplant. The chain employs TRBV20-1 and TRBJ2-7; D unresolved. Specimen: PBMCs, collected before TCRalphabeta/CD19-depleted stem cell transplant. The chain's CDR3 is CSASASSYEQYF. DNA for the CDR3: TGCAGTGCTAGCGCTAGCTCCTACGAGCAGTACTTC.